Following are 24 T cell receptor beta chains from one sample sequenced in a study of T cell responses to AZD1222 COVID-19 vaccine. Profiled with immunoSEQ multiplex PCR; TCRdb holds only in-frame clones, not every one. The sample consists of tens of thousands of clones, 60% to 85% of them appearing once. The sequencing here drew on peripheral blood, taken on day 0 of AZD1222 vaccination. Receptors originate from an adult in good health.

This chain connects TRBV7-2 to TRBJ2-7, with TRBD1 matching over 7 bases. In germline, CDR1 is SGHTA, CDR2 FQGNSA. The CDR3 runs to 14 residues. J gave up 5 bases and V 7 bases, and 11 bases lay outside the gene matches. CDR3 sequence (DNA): TGTGCCAGCATCCTAACAGGGGTAATGAACGAGCAGTACTTC. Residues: CASILTGVMNEQYF.

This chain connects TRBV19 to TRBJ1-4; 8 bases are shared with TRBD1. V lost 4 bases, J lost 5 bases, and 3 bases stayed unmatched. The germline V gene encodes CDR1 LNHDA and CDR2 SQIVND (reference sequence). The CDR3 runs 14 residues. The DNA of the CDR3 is TGTGCCAGTAGTACCCGGACAGGGAATGAAAAACTGTTTTTT. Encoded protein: CASSTRTGNEKLFF.

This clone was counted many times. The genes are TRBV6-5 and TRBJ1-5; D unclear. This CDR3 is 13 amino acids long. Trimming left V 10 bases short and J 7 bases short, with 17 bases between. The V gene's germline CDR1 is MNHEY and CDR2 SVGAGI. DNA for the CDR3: TGTGCCACCTCATTGGTTCCGGGGCAGCCCCAGCATTTT. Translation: CATSLVPGQPQHF.

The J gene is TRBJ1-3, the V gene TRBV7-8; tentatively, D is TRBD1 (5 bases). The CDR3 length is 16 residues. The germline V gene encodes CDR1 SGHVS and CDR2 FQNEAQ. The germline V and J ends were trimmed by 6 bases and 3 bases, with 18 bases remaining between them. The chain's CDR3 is CASSRLGQGGGNTIYF. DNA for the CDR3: TGTGCCAGCAGTAGGCTGGGGCAGGGCGGTGGAAACACCATATATTTT.

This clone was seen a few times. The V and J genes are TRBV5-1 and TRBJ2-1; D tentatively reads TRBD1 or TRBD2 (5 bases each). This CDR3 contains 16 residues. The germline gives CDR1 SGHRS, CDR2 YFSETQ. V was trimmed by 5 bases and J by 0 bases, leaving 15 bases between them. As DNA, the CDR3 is TGCGCCAGCAGGAGAGGTTGGGGGATCTCCTACAATGAGCAGTTCTTC. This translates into CASRRGWGISYNEQFF.

The chain's CDR3 is CASSMGPTNYGYTF. Here the CDR3 DNA reads TGTGCCAGTAGTATGGGTCCCACTAACTATGGCTACACCTTC. The J gene is TRBJ1-2, the V gene TRBV19; D call uncertain. This CDR3 is 14 amino acids long. Trimming stripped 3 bases from V and 0 bases from J, with 8 bases between. The V gene's germline CDR1 is LNHDA and CDR2 SQIVND (reference sequence).

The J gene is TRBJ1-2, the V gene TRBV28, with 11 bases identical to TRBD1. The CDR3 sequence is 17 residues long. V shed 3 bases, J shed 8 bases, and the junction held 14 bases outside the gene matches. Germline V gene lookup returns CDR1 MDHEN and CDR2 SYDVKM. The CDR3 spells CASSLLPGQGGKSGYTF. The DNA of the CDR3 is TGTGCCAGCAGTTTGTTGCCGGGACAGGGGGGAAAGTCGGGCTACACCTTC.

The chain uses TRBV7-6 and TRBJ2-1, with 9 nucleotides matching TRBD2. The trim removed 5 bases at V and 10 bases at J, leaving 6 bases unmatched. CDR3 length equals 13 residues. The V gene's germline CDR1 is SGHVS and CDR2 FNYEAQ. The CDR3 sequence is CASSQLAGGEQFF. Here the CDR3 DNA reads TGTGCCAGCAGCCAACTAGCGGGTGGCGAGCAGTTCTTC.

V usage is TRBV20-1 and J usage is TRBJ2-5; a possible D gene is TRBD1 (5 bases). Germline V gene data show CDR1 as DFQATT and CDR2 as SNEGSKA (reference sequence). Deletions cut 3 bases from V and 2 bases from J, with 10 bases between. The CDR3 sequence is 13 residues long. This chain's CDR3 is CSASYGAQETQYF. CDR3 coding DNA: TGCAGTGCTAGTTATGGGGCTCAAGAGACCCAGTACTTC.

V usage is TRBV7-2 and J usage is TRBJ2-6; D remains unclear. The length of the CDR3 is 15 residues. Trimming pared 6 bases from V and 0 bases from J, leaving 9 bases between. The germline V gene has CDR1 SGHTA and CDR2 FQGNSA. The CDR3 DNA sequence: TGTGCCAGCAGTCATAGAAGCTCTGGGGCCAACGTCCTGACTTTC. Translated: CASSHRSSGANVLTF.

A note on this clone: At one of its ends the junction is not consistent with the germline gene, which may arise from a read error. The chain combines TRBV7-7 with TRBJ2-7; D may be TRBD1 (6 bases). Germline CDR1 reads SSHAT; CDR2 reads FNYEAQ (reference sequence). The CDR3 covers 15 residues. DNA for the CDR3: TGTGCTAGCAGCTTAGGAGTCAGGGGCTCCTACGAGCAGTACTTC. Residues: CASSLGVRGSYEQYF.

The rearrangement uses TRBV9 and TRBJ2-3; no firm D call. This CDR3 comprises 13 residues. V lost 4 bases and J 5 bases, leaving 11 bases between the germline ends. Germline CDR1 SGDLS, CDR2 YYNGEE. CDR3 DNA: TGTGCCAGCAGCATACGACTGGGAGATACGCAGTATTTT. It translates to CASSIRLGDTQYF.

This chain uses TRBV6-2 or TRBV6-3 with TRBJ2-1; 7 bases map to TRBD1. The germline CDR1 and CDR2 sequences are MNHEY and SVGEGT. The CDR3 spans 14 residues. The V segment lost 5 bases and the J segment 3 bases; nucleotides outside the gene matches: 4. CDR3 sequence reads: CASSVDRIYNEQFF. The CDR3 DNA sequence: TGTGCCAGCAGTGTGGACAGGATCTACAATGAGCAGTTCTTC.

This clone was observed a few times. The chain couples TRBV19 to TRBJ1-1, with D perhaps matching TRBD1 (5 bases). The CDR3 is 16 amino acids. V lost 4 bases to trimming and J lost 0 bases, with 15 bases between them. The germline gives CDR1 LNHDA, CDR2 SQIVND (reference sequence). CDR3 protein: CASSTPIGTLNTEAFF. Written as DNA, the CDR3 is TGTGCCAGTAGTACCCCGATAGGGACCTTGAACACTGAAGCTTTCTTT.

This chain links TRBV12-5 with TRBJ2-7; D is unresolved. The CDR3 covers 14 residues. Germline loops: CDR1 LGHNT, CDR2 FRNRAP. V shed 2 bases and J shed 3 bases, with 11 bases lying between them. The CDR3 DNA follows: TGTGCTAGTGGTTTGCATGGGAAGAACTACGAGCAGTACTTC. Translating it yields CASGLHGKNYEQYF.

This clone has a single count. The CDR3 spells CASSQANREERTDTQYF. The CDR3 nucleotides read TGTGCCAGCAGCCAGGCTAACAGGGAGGAGAGAACAGATACGCAGTATTTT. This rearrangement joins TRBV9 to TRBJ2-3; D possibly matches TRBD1 or TRBD2 (6 bases each). The CDR3 length is 17 residues. The V gene lost 4 bases and the J gene lost 3 bases, with 21 bases spanning the gap. The germline V gene has CDR1 SGDLS and CDR2 YYNGEE.

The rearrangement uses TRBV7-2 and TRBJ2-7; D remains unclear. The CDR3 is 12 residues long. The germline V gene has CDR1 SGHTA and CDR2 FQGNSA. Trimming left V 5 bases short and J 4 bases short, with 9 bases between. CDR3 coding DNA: TGTGCCAGCAGCCAGGTGGGTTACGAGCAGTACTTC. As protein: CASSQVGYEQYF.

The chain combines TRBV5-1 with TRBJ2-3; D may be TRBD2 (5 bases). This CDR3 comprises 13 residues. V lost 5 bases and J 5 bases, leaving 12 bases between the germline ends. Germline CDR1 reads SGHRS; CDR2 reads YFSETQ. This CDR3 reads CASSTDGGDTQYF. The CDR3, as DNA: TGCGCCAGCAGTACCGACGGAGGAGATACGCAGTATTTT.

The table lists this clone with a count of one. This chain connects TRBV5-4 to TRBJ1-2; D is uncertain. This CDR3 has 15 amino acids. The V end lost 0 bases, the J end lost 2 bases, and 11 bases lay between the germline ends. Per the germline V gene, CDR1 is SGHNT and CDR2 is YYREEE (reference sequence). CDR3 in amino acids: CASSLAWAGNYGYTF. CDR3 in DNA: TGTGCCAGCAGCTTGGCCTGGGCGGGGAACTATGGCTACACCTTC.

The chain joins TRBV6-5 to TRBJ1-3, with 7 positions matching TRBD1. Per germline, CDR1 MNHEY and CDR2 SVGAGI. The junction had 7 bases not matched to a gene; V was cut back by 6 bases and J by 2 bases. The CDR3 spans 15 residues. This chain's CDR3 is CASSYGQAAGNTIYF. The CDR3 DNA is TGTGCCAGCAGCTACGGACAGGCTGCTGGAAACACCATATATTTT.

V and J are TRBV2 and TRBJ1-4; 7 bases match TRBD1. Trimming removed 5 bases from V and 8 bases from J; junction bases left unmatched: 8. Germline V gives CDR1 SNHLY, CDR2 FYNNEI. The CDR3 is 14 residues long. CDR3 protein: CASSLGQAREKLFF. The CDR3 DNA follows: TGTGCCAGCAGTTTAGGACAGGCCCGAGAAAAACTGTTTTTT.

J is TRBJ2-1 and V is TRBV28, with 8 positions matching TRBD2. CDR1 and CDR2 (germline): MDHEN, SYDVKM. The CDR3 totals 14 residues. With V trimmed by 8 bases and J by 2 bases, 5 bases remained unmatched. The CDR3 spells CASHTSGAYNEQFF. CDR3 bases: TGTGCCAGCCACACTAGCGGCGCCTACAATGAGCAGTTCTTC.

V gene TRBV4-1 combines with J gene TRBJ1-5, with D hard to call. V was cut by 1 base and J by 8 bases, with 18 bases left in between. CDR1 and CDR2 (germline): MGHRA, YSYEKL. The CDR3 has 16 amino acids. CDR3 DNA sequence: TGCGCCAGCAGCCAAGTGACGGGCTTGGAGGAAAAGCCCCAGCATTTT. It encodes CASSQVTGLEEKPQHF.

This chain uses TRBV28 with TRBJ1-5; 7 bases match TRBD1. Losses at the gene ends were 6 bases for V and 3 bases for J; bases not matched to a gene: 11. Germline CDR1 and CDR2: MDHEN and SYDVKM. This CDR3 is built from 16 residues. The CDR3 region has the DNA TGTGCCAGCAGAGAGGGGGCTTTGGCCGACAATCAGCCCCAGCATTTT. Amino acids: CASREGALADNQPQHF.